This TCR beta chain was sequenced during a study of blood T cell repertoires in COVID-19 (TCRdb year 2020). Turning to the overall study: The collaborator samples originated in the United States, Italy and Spain and spanned the acute and convalescent phases of COVID-19. The material from the prospective study consisted of cDNA or gDNA derived from T cells, B-cell-depleted T cells, or PBMCs. Deeply sampled blood TCRbeta repertoires from subjects exposed to, actively infected with, or recovered from COVID-19 were included in the dataset. The repertoires were released in a freely available public database meant as a resource for research on the immune response to SARS-CoV-2. Samples were obtained from the ongoing ImmuneRACE study (first 160 participants) and from over a thousand subjects provided by 6 global collaborators. A de-identified subject ID, COVID-19 status, age in years and sex were almost always included in the sample metadata. Where available, HLA class I and class II types were obtained from metadata supplied by the sample provider rather than from assay-based typing. Study-wide conclusions, independent of this receptor: The quantity of clinical and demographic metadata differed by source and by participant and was supplied without curation.

Worth noting for this clone: Its target antigen remains unknown. Base qualities are not at hand, and no much larger clone is one base apart.

TCRbeta CDR3 regions were amplified from genomic DNA using the immunoSEQ Assay, a bias-controlled multiplex PCR. The original pipeline was this. The number of nucleated cells in each sample was estimated from the amplification of reference gene primers within the assay. To quantify the absolute abundance of each unique TCRbeta CDR3 rearrangement, sequence reads were collapsed and filtered. For each sample, productive Simpson clonality was calculated as the square root of Simpson's diversity index over productive rearrangements. Held by TCRdb, this immuneACCESS table contains in-frame sequences only and omits some clones. Under half of the omission traces to an unresolved V gene where checked; the cause of the rest is unknown. The DNA gave D and trimming, while V, J and clone size come from that table. This sample holds almost 95,000 clones; about 86% were observed only once. Jointly, the top ten make up around 6.5% of the sample.

Spanning cysteine to phenylalanine, the CDR3 consists of 13 amino acids. Only the CDR3 portion is preserved as DNA: 39 bases, with reading frame beginning at the first base. The germline V gene yields SGHRS for CDR1 and YFSETQ for CDR2. Ends trimmed: V by 5 bases, J by 5 bases; bases unmatched to a gene: 4. Each collaborating institution followed its own protocols to collect whole blood in K2EDTA tubes. For TCRbeta analysis, collaborators shipped samples in one of three forms: frozen whole blood, isolated PBMCs, or DNA extracted from either of those sample types. Sequenced material: peripheral blood. The receptor's source is a man between 60 and 75 years old with acute or convalescent COVID-19. The V gene is TRBV5-1 and the J gene is TRBJ1-1; 9 nucleotides in the junction match TRBD1. The bases read TGCGCCAGCAGTTCGACAGGGGGTACTGAAGCTTTCTTT. Its amino acids are CASSSTGGTEAFF.